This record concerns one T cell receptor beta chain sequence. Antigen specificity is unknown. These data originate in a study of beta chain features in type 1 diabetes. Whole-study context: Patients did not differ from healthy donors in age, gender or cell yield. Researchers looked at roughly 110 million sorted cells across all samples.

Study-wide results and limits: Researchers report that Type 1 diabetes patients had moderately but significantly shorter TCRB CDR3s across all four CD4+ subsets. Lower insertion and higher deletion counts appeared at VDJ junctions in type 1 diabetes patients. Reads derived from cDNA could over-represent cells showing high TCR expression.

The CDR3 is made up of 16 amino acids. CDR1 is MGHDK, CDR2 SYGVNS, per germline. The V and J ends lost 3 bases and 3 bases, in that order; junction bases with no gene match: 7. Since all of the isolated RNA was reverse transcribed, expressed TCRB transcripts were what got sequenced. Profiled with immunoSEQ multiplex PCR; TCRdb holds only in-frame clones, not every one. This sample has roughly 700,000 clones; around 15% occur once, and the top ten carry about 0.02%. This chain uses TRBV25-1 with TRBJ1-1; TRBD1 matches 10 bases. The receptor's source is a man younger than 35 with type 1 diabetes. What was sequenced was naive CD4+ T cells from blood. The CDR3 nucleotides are TGTGCCAGCAGTGATCCCCGGACAGGGGGGGACACTGAAGCTTTCTTT. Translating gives CASSDPRTGGDTEAFF. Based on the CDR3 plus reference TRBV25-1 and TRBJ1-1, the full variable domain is EADIYQTPRYLVIGTGKKITLECSQTMGHDKMYWYQQDPGMELHLIHYSYGVNSTEKGDLSSESTVSRIRTEHFPLTLESARPSHTSQYLCASSDPRTGGDTEAFFGQGTRLTVV.